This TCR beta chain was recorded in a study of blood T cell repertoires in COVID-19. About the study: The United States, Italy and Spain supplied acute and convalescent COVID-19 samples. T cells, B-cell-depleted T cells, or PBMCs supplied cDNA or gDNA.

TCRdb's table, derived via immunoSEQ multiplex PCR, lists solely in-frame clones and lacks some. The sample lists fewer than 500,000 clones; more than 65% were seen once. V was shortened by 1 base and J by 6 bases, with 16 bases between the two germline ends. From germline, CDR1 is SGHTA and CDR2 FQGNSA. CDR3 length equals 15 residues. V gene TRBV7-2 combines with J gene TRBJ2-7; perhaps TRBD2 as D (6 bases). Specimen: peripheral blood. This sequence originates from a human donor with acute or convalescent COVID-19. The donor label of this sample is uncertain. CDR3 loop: CASSLVGGDPREQYF. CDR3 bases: TGTGCCAGCAGCTTAGTCGGGGGAGACCCCCGCGAGCAGTACTTC.